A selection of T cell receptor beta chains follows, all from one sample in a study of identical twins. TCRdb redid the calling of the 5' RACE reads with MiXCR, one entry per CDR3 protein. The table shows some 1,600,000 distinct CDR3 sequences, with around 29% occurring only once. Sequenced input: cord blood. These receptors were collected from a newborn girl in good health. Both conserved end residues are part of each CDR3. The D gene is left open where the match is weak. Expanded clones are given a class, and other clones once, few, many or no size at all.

TGTGCCAGCAGCCAAACGTGGGGGCAGTTCTTC	CASSQTWGQFF	-	11	TRBV4-2	-	TRBJ2-1
TGCAGTGCTCCCACCAAGGGCAGGTGGTGGTACAATGAGCAGTACTTC	CSAPTKGRWWYNEQYF	-	16	TRBV20-1	few	TRBJ2-7
TGCAGTGCTGGTGTCCCAAGCGGGAGCTCCTACAATGAGCAGTTCTTC	CSAGVPSGSSYNEQFF	TRBD2	16	TRBV20-1	few	TRBJ2-1
TGTGCCAGCAGTTACTCGTATGAGTACGAGCAGTACTTC	CASSYSYEYEQYF	-	13	TRBV6-2/TRBV6-3	few	TRBJ2-7
TGTGCCAGCATCGGGCTCCGATACAATGAGCAGTACTTC	CASIGLRYNEQYF	-	13	TRBV2	-	TRBJ2-7
TGCAGTGCTCCTCAGGGGTGGGGGGAAAAACTGTTTTTT	CSAPQGWGEKLFF	-	13	TRBV20-1	once	TRBJ1-4
TGTGCCAGCAGTGAGGACAGGGTTCGGAGGAGCTCCTACGAGCAGTACTTC	CASSEDRVRRSSYEQYF	TRBD1	17	TRBV6-1	-	TRBJ2-7
TGTGCCAGCAGTTCTATAGCGGCTAGCACAGATACGCAGTATTTT	CASSSIAASTDTQYF	-	15	TRBV7-9	-	TRBJ2-3
TGTGCCACCAGCAGAGAGGGCAAGCCTGAGCAGTTCTTC	CATSREGKPEQFF	-	13	TRBV15	few	TRBJ2-1
TGTGCCAGCAGCTTAGTCTGGGACAGGGGGGGCAATCAGCCCCAGCATTTT	CASSLVWDRGGNQPQHF	TRBD1	17	TRBV7-2	-	TRBJ1-5
TGTGCCAGCAGTTCAGGGACTAGCGGGGGCGTTCGAGTGACAGAGCAGTACTTC	CASSSGTSGGVRVTEQYF	TRBD2	18	TRBV12-3/TRBV12-4	once	TRBJ2-7
TGTGCCAGCAGCTTAGGTGCAGCCCTTTCTAATGAAAAACTGTTTTTT	CASSLGAALSNEKLFF	-	16	TRBV7-6	-	TRBJ1-4
TGTGCCAGCAGTTACTCGACCCTAGCGGGAGGTTACGAGCAGTACTTC	CASSYSTLAGGYEQYF	TRBD2	16	TRBV6-5	few	TRBJ2-7
TGCAGCGTGTGCTTCAACTCCTACGAGCAGTACTTC	CSVCFNSYEQYF	-	12	TRBV29-1	many	TRBJ2-7
TGTGCCAGCAGCCTAATGACAGAAAAACTGTTTTTT	CASSLMTEKLFF	-	12	TRBV3-1	few	TRBJ1-4
TGTGCCAGCAGCGCCAGGGGGCGATCCACAGATACGCAGTATTTT	CASSARGRSTDTQYF	-	15	TRBV21-1	few	TRBJ2-3
TGTGCCAGCAGTTTGCCCGGCACAGATACGCAGTATTTT	CASSLPGTDTQYF	-	13	TRBV5-1	many	TRBJ2-3
TGTGCCAGCAGCCCTGGGACAGGGGATGTTTATGGCTACACCTTC	CASSPGTGDVYGYTF	TRBD1	15	TRBV3-1	-	TRBJ1-2
TGCAGTGCTAGAGTAAGCGGGAGGATCTACAATGAGCAGTTCTTC	CSARVSGRIYNEQFF	TRBD2	15	TRBV20-1	few	TRBJ2-1
TGTGCCATCAGTGAGTCGGGACAGGGTTTTGAAAAACTGTTTTTT	CAISESGQGFEKLFF	TRBD1	15	TRBV10-3	few	TRBJ1-4
TGTGCCAGCAGCCAAGATCAGTCCTACGAGCAGTACTTC	CASSQDQSYEQYF	-	13	TRBV4-2	few	TRBJ2-7
TGCGCCAGCAGCGATGGAGGGCCCGAACCCCTCCACTTT	CASSDGGPEPLHF	-	13	TRBV10-1	-	TRBJ1-6